This entry describes one T cell receptor (beta chain). Measured with immunoSEQ multiplex PCR; TCRdb has only the in-frame clones, and not every one. The table lists some 58,000 clones, 91% of them singletons. The data were obtained in a study of OX40 agonist ivuxolimab in advanced cancers. The CDR3 is 16 amino acids. Germline assignment: CDR1 MNHEY and CDR2 SMNVEV (reference sequence). Trimming at V came to 4 bases and at J to 0 bases, leaving 7 bases not matched to a gene. The chain is built from TRBV27 and TRBJ1-1, with TRBD1 matching over 8 bases. Sequenced here: CD4+ or CD8+ T cells sorted from blood, sampled in a trial of the OX40 agonist ivuxolimab. This TCR was recovered from an adult with an advanced solid tumor such as melanoma, head and neck, liver or kidney cancer. The CDR3 DNA reads TGTGCCAGCAGTTCCTCCGGGACAGGCTTGAACACTGAAGCTTTCTTT. This encodes CASSSSGTGLNTEAFF.